These 27 T cell receptor beta chains came from one sample sequenced in a study of T cell repertoires in cytomegalovirus infection. No antigen is known for these receptors. From the reads, TCRdb called clonotypes with MiXCR, one entry per CDR3 protein. The table has 200,000 or so distinct CDR3 sequences, approximately 40% seen once. Material: CD8+ T cells from cultured PBMCs, obtained from culture after CMV antigen stimulation. These receptors came from a human donor in good health (CMV status not recorded). Some clones in this sample may be carry-over from other donors' samples.

This chain joins TRBV5-8 and TRBJ1-5; perhaps TRBD1 as D (6 bases). The CDR3 has 13 residues. V dropped 4 bases and J dropped 9 bases, with 14 bases sitting between them. In germline, CDR1 is SGHTS, CDR2 YDEGEE. In DNA, the CDR3 is TGTGCCAGCAGCCGGGGGGGGCTGGGGCCCCAGCATTTT. It codes for CASSRGGLGPQHF. Complete variable domain (other parts from reference TRBV5-8 and TRBJ1-5): EAGVTQSPTHLIKTRGQQATLRCSPISGHTSVYWYQQALGLGLQFLLWYDEGEERNRGNFPPRFSGRQFPNYSSELNVNALELEDSALYLCASSRGGLGPQHFGDGTRLSIL.

The chain joins TRBV5-6 to TRBJ2-1; 11 bases are a match to TRBD2. This CDR3 has 17 amino acids. Germline V CDR1 and CDR2: SGHDT, YYEEEE. Losses at the gene ends were 0 bases for V and 4 bases for J; bases not matched to a gene: 6. CDR3 DNA: TGTGCCAGCAGCTTGGCCAAGCTAGCGGGAGGATACAATGAGCAGTTCTTC. Translating gives CASSLAKLAGGYNEQFF.

The chain combines TRBV15 with TRBJ1-1, with D tentatively TRBD1 (6 bases). Trimming shortened V by 0 bases and J by 3 bases, and 11 bases separated the two germline ends. CDR1 and CDR2 from the germline V gene are LNHNV and YYDKDF (reference sequence). This CDR3 has 15 amino acids. DNA for the CDR3: TGTGCCACCAGCAGAGATGAGAAGGGGGACACTGAAGCTTTCTTT. Protein: CATSRDEKGDTEAFF.

In its sample, this clonotype was seen a few times. The chain links TRBV7-3 to TRBJ2-1, with TRBD2 identical over 8 bases. Germline assignment: CDR1 SGHTA and CDR2 FQGTGA. The CDR3 covers 15 residues. V shed 5 bases and J 4 bases; nucleotides not matched to a gene: 7. The CDR3 loop is CASSPVAGLYNEQFF. CDR3 coding DNA: TGTGCCAGCAGCCCGGTAGCGGGGCTGTACAATGAGCAGTTCTTC. The full variable domain, its missing parts supplied by reference TRBV7-3 and TRBJ2-1, is GAGVSQTPSNKVTEKGKYVELRCDPISGHTALYWYRQSLGQGPEFLIYFQGTGAADDSGLPNDRFFAVRPEGSVSTLKIQRTERGDSAVYLCASSPVAGLYNEQFFGPGTRLTVL.

This clonotype showed up just a few times. The CDR3 here is CASSPGSNEQFF. CDR3 nucleotides: TGTGCCAGCAGCCCCGGATCCAATGAGCAGTTCTTC. The V gene is TRBV7-9, the J gene TRBJ2-1; no reliable D call. The length of the CDR3 is 12 residues. In germline, CDR1 is SEHNR, CDR2 FQNEAQ (reference sequence). V was trimmed by 5 bases and J by 6 bases, leaving 8 bases between them.

CDR3 region: CASSHLGLASNEQYF. CDR3 DNA: TGTGCCAGCAGTCATCTAGGACTAGCTTCCAACGAGCAGTACTTC. J is TRBJ2-7 and V is TRBV27; TRBD2 aligns across 8 bases. CDR1 is MNHEY, CDR2 SMNVEV, per germline (reference sequence). Trimming took 5 bases from V and 5 from J; bases not matched to a gene: 11. This CDR3 spans 15 amino acids.

This chain uses TRBV20-1 with TRBJ2-3; 7 bases are a match to TRBD2. This CDR3 is built from 16 residues. The trim removed 3 bases at V and 0 bases at J, leaving 9 bases unmatched. Germline V lookup: CDR1 DFQATT, CDR2 SNEGSKA (reference sequence). CDR3 coding DNA: TGCAGTGCTAGTCCCATGGGGGGGGGAAGCACAGATACGCAGTATTTT. It translates to CSASPMGGGSTDTQYF.

V is TRBV12-3 or TRBV12-4 and J is TRBJ2-3, with 7 bases lining up with TRBD1. The junction had 11 bases not matched to a gene; V was cut back by 9 bases and J by 2 bases. The CDR3 length is 15 residues. This CDR3 reads CARRSPGTVTDTQYF. For the CDR3, the DNA is TGTGCCAGACGATCACCAGGGACAGTCACAGATACGCAGTATTTT.

CDR3 in DNA: TGTGCCAGCAGCTTACCTAGCGGGAGACCCACAGATACGCAGTATTTT. Translating it yields CASSLPSGRPTDTQYF. This chain uses TRBV7-6 with TRBJ2-3; 10 nucleotides agree with TRBD2. Per germline, CDR1 SGHVS and CDR2 FNYEAQ. The V gene end was trimmed by 2 bases and the J gene end by 2 bases; junction bases not matched to a gene: 4. CDR3 size: 16 residues.

V usage is TRBV6-5 and J usage is TRBJ2-7, with a possible D match to TRBD1 (7 bases). The ends were cut back, 0 bases at V and 2 bases at J, with 11 bases in the middle. CDR3 length: 15 amino acids. CDR1 MNHEY and CDR2 SVGAGI come from the germline V gene. The CDR3 is CASSYSAGGTYEQYF. CDR3 coding DNA: TGTGCCAGCAGTTACTCGGCAGGGGGGACCTACGAGCAGTACTTC.

V gene TRBV7-9 combines with J gene TRBJ2-7; D is perhaps TRBD1 (6 bases). CDR1 SEHNR and CDR2 FQNEAQ come from the germline V gene (reference sequence). V gave up 5 bases and J gave up 9 bases, with 14 bases separating them. The CDR3 extends over 12 amino acids. As DNA, the CDR3 is TGTGCCAGCAGCAGGGCCAGGGGCGGGCAGTACTTC. Its protein is CASSRARGGQYF.

This clonotype was observed a few times. The V gene is TRBV7-3, the J gene TRBJ2-1, with D perhaps TRBD2 (5 bases). Trimming took off 1 base at V and 2 bases at J, with 9 bases between the two ends. CDR3 length: 15 residues. CDR1 and CDR2 (germline): SGHTA, FQGTGA. This chain's CDR3 is CASSLSQTTYNEQFF. The DNA for the CDR3 is TGTGCCAGCAGCTTAAGTCAGACTACCTACAATGAGCAGTTCTTC.

This sequence joins TRBV7-6 and TRBJ2-7; 9 bases align to TRBD2. CDR1 and CDR2 from the germline V gene are SGHVS and FNYEAQ. The CDR3 is 17 residues long. J gave up 0 bases and V 5 bases, and 11 bases lay outside the gene matches. The CDR3 here is CASSPPAGGLSSYEQYF. The CDR3 nucleotides are TGTGCCAGCAGCCCTCCAGCGGGGGGATTGAGCTCCTACGAGCAGTACTTC.

The V call is TRBV27, the J call TRBJ2-4; D is possibly TRBD2 (6 bases). CDR1 MNHEY and CDR2 SMNVEV come from the germline V gene (reference sequence). V was pared by 2 bases and J by 13 bases, with 12 bases between. This CDR3 comprises 12 residues. The chain's CDR3 is CASSLRGGKQYF. The CDR3 DNA reads as TGTGCCAGCAGTTTACGGGGCGGGAAACAGTACTTC.

The genes are TRBV4-1 and TRBJ1-1; TRBD1 agrees at 7 bases. Trimming took 3 bases from V and 7 from J; bases not matched to a gene: 11. Germline V CDR1 and CDR2: MGHRA, YSYEKL. The CDR3 length is 15 residues. The CDR3 nucleotides are TGCGCCAGCAGCCACTCCTCCGGGACAGCTGTTGAAGCTTTCTTT. The encoded protein is CASSHSSGTAVEAFF.

V gene TRBV9 combines with J gene TRBJ2-7; 7 nucleotides agree with TRBD1. There are 15 residues in the CDR3. The trim removed 4 bases at V and 3 bases at J, leaving 10 bases unmatched. CDR1 is SGDLS and CDR2 is YYNGEE in the germline V gene. The DNA for the CDR3 is TGTGCCAGCAGCCATGGACAGGACCGAATCTACGAGCAGTACTTC. It translates to CASSHGQDRIYEQYF.

A single count supports this clonotype. This chain uses TRBV7-9 with TRBJ2-3; D call uncertain. V was clipped by 5 bases and J by 0 bases, with 12 bases between them. The CDR3 runs 15 residues. Germline V gene sequence: CDR1 SEHNR, CDR2 FQNEAQ (reference sequence). CDR3 bases: TGTGCCAGCAGCCTATCGCGGAGAAGCACAGATACGCAGTATTTT. It is translated as CASSLSRRSTDTQYF.

The chain joins TRBV12-3 or TRBV12-4 to TRBJ2-5; D call uncertain. The CDR3 covers 14 residues. V was shortened by 3 bases and J by 3 bases, with 11 bases between the two germline ends. The CDR3 DNA reads as TGTGCCAGCAGTTTGACACGCCTCGAAGAGACCCAGTACTTC. Translation gives CASSLTRLEETQYF.

This clonotype turned up a few times. The J gene is TRBJ2-5, the V gene TRBV4-1, with unresolved D. Germline values: CDR1 MGHRA, CDR2 YSYEKL. This CDR3 spans 16 amino acids. V lost 0 bases and J 1 base, leaving 12 bases between the germline ends. The CDR3 loop is CASSQEWGVLQETQYF. The CDR3 DNA reads as TGCGCCAGCAGCCAAGAATGGGGTGTACTCCAAGAGACCCAGTACTTC.

There are many counts of this clonotype. This chain uses TRBV5-1 with TRBJ2-1, with a possible D match to TRBD1 (5 bases). The CDR3 has 12 amino acids. CDR1 is SGHRS, CDR2 YFSETQ, per germline. Trimming shortened V by 0 bases and J by 8 bases, and 6 bases separated the two germline ends. The DNA of the CDR3 is TGCGCCAGCAGCTTGGAAGGGGATGAGCAGTTCTTC. Residues: CASSLEGDEQFF.

The V gene is TRBV5-1, the J gene TRBJ1-1, with D perhaps matching TRBD1 (5 bases). This CDR3 is built from 15 residues. In germline, CDR1 is SGHRS, CDR2 YFSETQ. The V gene lost 4 bases and the J gene lost 1 base, with 14 bases spanning the gap. The CDR3 DNA follows: TGCGCCAGCAGCCCCCCTACAGGTGGGAACACTGAAGCTTTCTTT. Protein: CASSPPTGGNTEAFF.

The V call is TRBV19, the J call TRBJ2-5; 8 bases line up with TRBD2. The CDR3 runs to 15 residues. Germline V gene data show CDR1 as LNHDA and CDR2 as SQIVND (reference sequence). Unmatched junction bases numbered 8, after V lost 3 bases and J lost 5 bases. CDR3 in DNA: TGTGCCAGTAGTATCCAGTTAGCGGGGAGTGAGACCCAGTACTTC. Its translation is CASSIQLAGSETQYF.

The rearrangement links TRBV27 to TRBJ1-1; possibly TRBD1 for D (5 bases). CDR1 and CDR2 (germline): MNHEY, SMNVEV (reference sequence). Between the trimmed V and J ends, which lost 2 bases and 4 bases, there was a span of 11 bases. The CDR3 runs 14 residues. The CDR3 is CASSLRGESTEAFF. The CDR3 DNA reads as TGTGCCAGCAGTTTACGGGGGGAGTCCACTGAAGCTTTCTTT.

The sample holds a few counts of this clonotype. This rearrangement joins TRBV7-3 to TRBJ2-1, with 14 bases identical to TRBD2. Trimming took 1 base from V and 8 from J; bases not matched to a gene: 10. The germline CDR1 and CDR2 sequences are SGHTA and FQGTGA. The CDR3 has 18 residues. CDR3 coding DNA: TGTGCCAGCAGCTTAAGGCCGGTCGGACTAGCGGGAGGCGATGAGCAGTTCTTC. Translation: CASSLRPVGLAGGDEQFF.

This clonotype appeared once. This chain uses TRBV7-9 with TRBJ1-5; the D gene is possibly TRBD1 (5 bases). CDR1 is SEHNR, CDR2 FQNEAQ, per germline (reference sequence). Trimming took off 1 base at V and 7 bases at J, with 11 bases between the two ends. The CDR3 runs 14 residues. The CDR3 here is CASSLGEGIQPQHF. In DNA form, the CDR3 reads TGTGCCAGCAGCTTAGGGGAGGGGATCCAGCCCCAGCATTTT.

This clonotype occurred once. A much more abundant neighbour one base away suggests this may be a read error. Written as DNA, the CDR3 is TGTGCCAGCAGCTTCGTAGGGGGAGAGACCCAGTACTTC. Protein sequence: CASSFVGGETQYF. J is TRBJ2-5 and V is TRBV7-4; D perhaps matches TRBD1 (6 bases). This CDR3 contains 13 residues. V lost 3 bases to trimming and J lost 4 bases, with 9 bases between them. The germline V gene has CDR1 SGHVT and CDR2 SQSDAQ.

This clonotype was seen more than once but under ten times. The chain links TRBV19 to TRBJ1-5; the match to TRBD1 covers 10 bases. This CDR3 is 13 amino acids long. Germline V gene lookup returns CDR1 LNHDA and CDR2 SQIVND (reference sequence). V gave up 10 bases and J gave up 5 bases; unmatched junction bases: 5. For the CDR3, the DNA is TGTGCCACCGGGACAGGGGACCATCAGCCCCAGCATTTT. This translates into CATGTGDHQPQHF. Filled out from reference TRBV19 and TRBJ1-5, the complete variable domain reads DGGITQSPKYLFRKEGQNVTLSCEQNLNHDAMYWYRQDPGQGLRLIYYSQIVNDFQKGDIAEGYSVSREKKESFPLTVTSAQKNPTAFYLCATGTGDHQPQHFGDGTRLSIL.